A single sample gave rise to the 2 T cell receptor beta chains below, sequenced in a study of T cell responses to AZD1222 COVID-19 vaccine. Data came from immunoSEQ multiplex PCR; TCRdb stores just in-frame clones and leaves some out. This sample has 180,000 or so clones; over 85% occur once, and the top ten carry more than 0.85%. Specimen: peripheral blood, collected 28 days after the second dose of the MenACWY control vaccine. These receptors were collected from an adult who received the MenACWY meningococcal vaccine as a control.

The chain joins TRBV7-3 to TRBJ1-5; TRBD1 aligns across 8 bases. The CDR3 runs to 17 residues. Trimming took 6 bases from V and 1 from J; bases not matched to a gene: 11. Germline CDR1 is SGHTA and CDR2 is FQGTGA. Here the CDR3 DNA reads TGTGCCAGCAGTTGTATACGTCAGGGGGCGAGCAATCAGCCCCAGCATTTT. Amino acid sequence: CASSCIRQGASNQPQHF. Supplemented by reference TRBV7-3 and TRBJ1-5, the full variable domain reads GAGVSQTPSNKVTEKGKYVELRCDPISGHTALYWYRQSLGQGPEFLIYFQGTGAADDSGLPNDRFFAVRPEGSVSTLKIQRTERGDSAVYLCASSCIRQGASNQPQHFGDGTRLSIL.

The rearrangement uses TRBV5-1 and TRBJ2-5, with TRBD1 identical over 11 bases. Germline CDR1 and CDR2: SGHRS and YFSETQ. The CDR3 loop spans 14 amino acids. With 7 bases clipped from V and 4 bases from J, the junction kept 6 bases outside the gene matches. CDR3 in DNA: TGCGCCAGCGGCGGACAGGGGGCAAGAGAGACCCAGTACTTC. Protein sequence: CASGGQGARETQYF.